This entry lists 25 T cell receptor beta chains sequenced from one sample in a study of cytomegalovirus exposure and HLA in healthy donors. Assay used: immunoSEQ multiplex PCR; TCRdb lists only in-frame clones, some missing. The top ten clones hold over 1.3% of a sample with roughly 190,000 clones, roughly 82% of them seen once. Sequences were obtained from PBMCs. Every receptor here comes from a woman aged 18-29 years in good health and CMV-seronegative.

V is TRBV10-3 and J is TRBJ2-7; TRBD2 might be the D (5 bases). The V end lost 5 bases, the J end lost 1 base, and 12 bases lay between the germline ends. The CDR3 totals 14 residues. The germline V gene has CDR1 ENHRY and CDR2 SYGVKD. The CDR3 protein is CAISTRGSSYEQYF. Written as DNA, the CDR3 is TGTGCCATCAGTACTCGAGGGTCATCCTACGAGCAGTACTTC.

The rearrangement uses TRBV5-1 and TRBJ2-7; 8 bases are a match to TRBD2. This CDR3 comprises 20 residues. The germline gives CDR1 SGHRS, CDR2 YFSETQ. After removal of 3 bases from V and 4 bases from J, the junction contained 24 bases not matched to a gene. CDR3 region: CASSSGVYQTSVPVMYEQYF. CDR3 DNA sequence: TGCGCCAGCAGCTCCGGAGTCTACCAGACTAGCGTCCCCGTAATGTACGAGCAGTACTTC.

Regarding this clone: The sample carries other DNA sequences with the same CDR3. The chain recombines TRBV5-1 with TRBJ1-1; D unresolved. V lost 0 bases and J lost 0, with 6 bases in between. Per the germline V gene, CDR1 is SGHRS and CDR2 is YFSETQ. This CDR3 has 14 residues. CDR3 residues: CASSLGQVNTEAFF. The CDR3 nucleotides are TGCGCCAGCAGCTTGGGGCAGGTGAACACTGAAGCTTTCTTT.

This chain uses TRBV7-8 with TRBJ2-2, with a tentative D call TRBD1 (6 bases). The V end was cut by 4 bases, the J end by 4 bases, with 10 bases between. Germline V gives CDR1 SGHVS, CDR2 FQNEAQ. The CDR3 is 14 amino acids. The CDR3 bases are TGTGCCAGCAGCTGGACAGCTATCACCGGGGAGCTGTTTTTT. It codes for CASSWTAITGELFF.

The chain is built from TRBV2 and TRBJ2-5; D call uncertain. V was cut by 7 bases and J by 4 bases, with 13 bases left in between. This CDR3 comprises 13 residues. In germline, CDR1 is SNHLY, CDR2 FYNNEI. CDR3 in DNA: TGTGCCAGCAAGTCTCCGATGAGAGAGACCCAGTACTTC. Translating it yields CASKSPMRETQYF.

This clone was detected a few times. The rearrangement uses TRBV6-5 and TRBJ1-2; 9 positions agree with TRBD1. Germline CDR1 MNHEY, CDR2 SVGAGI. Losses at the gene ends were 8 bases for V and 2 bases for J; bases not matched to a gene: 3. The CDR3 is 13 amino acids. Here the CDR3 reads CASGQGMNYGYTF. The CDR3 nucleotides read TGTGCCAGCGGACAGGGGATGAACTATGGCTACACCTTC.

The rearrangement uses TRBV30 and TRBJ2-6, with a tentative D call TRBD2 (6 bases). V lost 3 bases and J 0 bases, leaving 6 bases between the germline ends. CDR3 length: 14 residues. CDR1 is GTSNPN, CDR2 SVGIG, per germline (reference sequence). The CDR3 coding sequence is TGTGCCTGGAGGGGGGGCTCTGGGGCCAACGTCCTGACTTTC. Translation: CAWRGGSGANVLTF.

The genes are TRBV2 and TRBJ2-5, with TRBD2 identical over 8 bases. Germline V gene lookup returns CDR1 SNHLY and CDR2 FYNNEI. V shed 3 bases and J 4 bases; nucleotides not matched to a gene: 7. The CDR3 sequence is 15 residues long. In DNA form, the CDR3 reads TGTGCCAGCAGTGAGGGACTAGGGGGGGCAGAGACCCAGTACTTC. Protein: CASSEGLGGAETQYF.

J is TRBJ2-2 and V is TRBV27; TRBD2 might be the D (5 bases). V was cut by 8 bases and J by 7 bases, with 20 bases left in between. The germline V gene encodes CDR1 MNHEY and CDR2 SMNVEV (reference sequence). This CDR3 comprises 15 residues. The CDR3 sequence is CASHSRRVGVGELFF. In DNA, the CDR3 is TGTGCCAGCCACTCTCGTCGAGTCGGGGTCGGGGAGCTGTTTTTT.

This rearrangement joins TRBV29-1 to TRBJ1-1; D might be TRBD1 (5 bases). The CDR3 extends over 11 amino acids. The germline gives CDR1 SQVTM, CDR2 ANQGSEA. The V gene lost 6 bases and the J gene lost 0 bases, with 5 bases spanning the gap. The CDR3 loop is CSVGLNTEAFF. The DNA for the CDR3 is TGCAGCGTGGGGCTGAACACTGAAGCTTTCTTT.

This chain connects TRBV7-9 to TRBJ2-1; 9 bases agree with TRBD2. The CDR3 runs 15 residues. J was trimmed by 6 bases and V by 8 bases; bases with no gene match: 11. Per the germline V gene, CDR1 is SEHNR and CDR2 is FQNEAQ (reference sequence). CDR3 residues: CASLDSAGGANEQFF. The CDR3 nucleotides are TGTGCCAGCCTCGACTCAGCGGGAGGTGCCAATGAGCAGTTCTTC.

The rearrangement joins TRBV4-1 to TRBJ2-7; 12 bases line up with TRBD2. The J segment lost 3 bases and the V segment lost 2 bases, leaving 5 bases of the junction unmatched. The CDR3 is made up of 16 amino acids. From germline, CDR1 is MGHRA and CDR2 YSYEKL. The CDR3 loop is CASSQPTSGGFYEQYF. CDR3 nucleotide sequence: TGCGCCAGCAGCCAACCCACTAGCGGGGGGTTCTACGAGCAGTACTTC.

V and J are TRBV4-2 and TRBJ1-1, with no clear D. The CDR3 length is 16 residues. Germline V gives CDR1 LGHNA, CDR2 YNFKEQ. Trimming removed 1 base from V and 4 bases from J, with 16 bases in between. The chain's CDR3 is CASSQGGLRVGTEAFF. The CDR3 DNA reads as TGTGCCAGCAGCCAAGGGGGATTGAGGGTCGGCACTGAAGCTTTCTTT.

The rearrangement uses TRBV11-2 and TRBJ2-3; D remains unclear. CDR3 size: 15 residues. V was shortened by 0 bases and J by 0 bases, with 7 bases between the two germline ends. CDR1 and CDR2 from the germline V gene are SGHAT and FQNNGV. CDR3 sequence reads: CASSLDRLSTDTQYF. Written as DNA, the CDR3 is TGTGCCAGCAGCTTAGATCGACTCAGCACAGATACGCAGTATTTT.

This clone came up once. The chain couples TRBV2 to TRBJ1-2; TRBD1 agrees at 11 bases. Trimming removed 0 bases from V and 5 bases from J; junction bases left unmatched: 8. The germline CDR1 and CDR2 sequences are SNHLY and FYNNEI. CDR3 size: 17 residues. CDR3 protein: CASSEAPGTGGGYGYTF. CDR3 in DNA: TGTGCCAGCAGTGAAGCGCCCGGGACAGGGGGAGGGTATGGCTACACCTTC.

The CDR3 DNA reads TGTGCCAGCAGCTCCTGGCAACAGCTGATAACAACTAATGAAAAACTGTTTTTT. Amino acid sequence: CASSSWQQLITTNEKLFF. The genes are TRBV7-9 and TRBJ1-4; D gene ambiguous. The CDR3 extends over 18 amino acids. V lost 4 bases and J lost 0, with 18 bases in between. Germline values: CDR1 SEHNR, CDR2 FQNEAQ (reference sequence).

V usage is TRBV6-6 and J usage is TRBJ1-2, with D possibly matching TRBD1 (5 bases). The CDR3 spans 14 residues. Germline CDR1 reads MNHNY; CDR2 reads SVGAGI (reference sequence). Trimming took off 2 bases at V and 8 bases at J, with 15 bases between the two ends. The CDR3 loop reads CASSYGAVGGGYTF. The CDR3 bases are TGTGCCAGCAGTTACGGCGCCGTCGGGGGAGGCTACACCTTC.

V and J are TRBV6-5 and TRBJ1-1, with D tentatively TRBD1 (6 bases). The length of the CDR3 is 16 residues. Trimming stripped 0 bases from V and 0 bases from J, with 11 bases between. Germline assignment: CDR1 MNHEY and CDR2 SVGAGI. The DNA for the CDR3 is TGTGCCAGCAGTTACTCGCCAGGGGCAATGAACACTGAAGCTTTCTTT. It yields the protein CASSYSPGAMNTEAFF.

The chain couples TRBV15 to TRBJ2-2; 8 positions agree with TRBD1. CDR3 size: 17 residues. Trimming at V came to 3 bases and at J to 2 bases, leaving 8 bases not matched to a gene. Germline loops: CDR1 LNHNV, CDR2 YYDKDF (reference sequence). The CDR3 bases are TGTGCCACCAGCAGCGTGACAGGGGATTACAACACCGGGGAGCTGTTTTTT. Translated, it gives CATSSVTGDYNTGELFF. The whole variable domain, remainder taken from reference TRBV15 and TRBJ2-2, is DAMVIQNPRYQVTQFGKPVTLSCSQTLNHNVMYWYQQKSSQAPKLLFHYYDKDFNNEADTPDNFQSRRPNTSFCFLDIRSPGLGDTAMYLCATSSVTGDYNTGELFFGEGSRLTVL.

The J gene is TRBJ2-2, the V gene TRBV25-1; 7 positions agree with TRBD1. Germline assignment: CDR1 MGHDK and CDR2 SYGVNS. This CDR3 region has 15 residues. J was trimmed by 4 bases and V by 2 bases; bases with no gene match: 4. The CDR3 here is CASSEPTGSTGELFF. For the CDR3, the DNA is TGTGCCAGCAGTGAACCGACAGGGTCCACCGGGGAGCTGTTTTTT. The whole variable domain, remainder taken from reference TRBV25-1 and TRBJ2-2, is EADIYQTPRYLVIGTGKKITLECSQTMGHDKMYWYQQDPGMELHLIHYSYGVNSTEKGDLSSESTVSRIRTEHFPLTLESARPSHTSQYLCASSEPTGSTGELFFGEGSRLTVL.

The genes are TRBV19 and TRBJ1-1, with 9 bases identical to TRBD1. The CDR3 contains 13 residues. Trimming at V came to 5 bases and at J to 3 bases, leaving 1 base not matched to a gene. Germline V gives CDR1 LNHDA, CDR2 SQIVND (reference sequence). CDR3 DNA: TGTGCCAGTAGTTACAGGGGGCACACTGAAGCTTTCTTT. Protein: CASSYRGHTEAFF.

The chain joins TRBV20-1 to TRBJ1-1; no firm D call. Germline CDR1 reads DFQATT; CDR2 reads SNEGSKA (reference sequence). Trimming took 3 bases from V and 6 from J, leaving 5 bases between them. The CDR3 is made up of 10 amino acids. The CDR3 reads CSASHSEAFF. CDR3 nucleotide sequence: TGCAGTGCTAGCCACTCTGAAGCTTTCTTT.

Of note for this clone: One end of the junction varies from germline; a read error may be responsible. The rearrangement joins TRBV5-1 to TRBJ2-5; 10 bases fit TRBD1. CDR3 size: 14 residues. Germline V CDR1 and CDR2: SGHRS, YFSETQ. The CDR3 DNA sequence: TGCGTCAGCAGCCGAGGACAGGGGGAGGAGACCCAGTACTTC. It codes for CVSSRGQGEETQYF.

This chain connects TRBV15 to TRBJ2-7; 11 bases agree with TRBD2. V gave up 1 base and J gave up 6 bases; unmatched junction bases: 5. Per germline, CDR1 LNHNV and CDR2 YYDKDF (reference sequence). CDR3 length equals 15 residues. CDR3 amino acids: CATSRVSLAGGEQYF. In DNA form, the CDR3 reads TGTGCCACCAGCAGAGTGAGCCTAGCGGGGGGCGAGCAGTACTTC.

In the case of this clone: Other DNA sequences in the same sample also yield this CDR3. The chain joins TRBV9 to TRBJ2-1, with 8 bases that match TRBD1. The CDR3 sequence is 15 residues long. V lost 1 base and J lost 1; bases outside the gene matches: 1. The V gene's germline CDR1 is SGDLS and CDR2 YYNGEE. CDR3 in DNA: TGTGCCAGCAGCGTACAGGGGGCGTCCTACAATGAGCAGTTCTTC. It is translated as CASSVQGASYNEQFF.